This TCR beta chain stems from a study of identical twins. With 5 bases clipped from V and 5 bases from J, the junction kept 5 bases outside the gene matches. The germline gives CDR1 DFQATT, CDR2 SNEGSKA (reference sequence). The CDR3 sequence is 12 residues long. TCRdb reprocessed the 5' RACE reads with MiXCR, giving one entry per CDR3 protein. Altogether 1.5 million to 2 million distinct CDR3 sequences are present, roughly a third being singletons, with the ten largest covering around 0.25%. Findings of the study overall: Rather than following the same donors, the conclusions depended on cross-sectional statistical analysis.

In the case of this clonotype: Its target is not known.

The clonotype comes from a newborn girl in good health. Sequenced: cord blood. The V call is TRBV20-1, the J call TRBJ2-7; 8 positions agree with TRBD2. CDR3 loop: CSADVAGHEQYF. For the CDR3, the DNA is TGCAGTGCTGACGTAGCGGGGCACGAGCAGTACTTC.